The 18 T cell receptor beta chains presented below share a single source sample, sequenced in a study of T cells in Graves' hyperthyroidism and ophthalmopathy. It was RNA transcripts that yielded the amplified TCR beta CDR3 regions. Primed by the HTBI set, a first-round RT-PCR was run on the TCR CDR3. From the multiplex PCR reads, TCRdb called clonotypes with MiXCR, one entry per CDR3 protein. Of around 370,000 distinct CDR3 sequences listed, approximately 17% are singletons. The sequencing input was blood. The origin of the receptors is a man in his late teens or twenties with Graves' ophthalmopathy.

V gene TRBV2 combines with J gene TRBJ1-1; TRBD1 might be the D (5 bases). CDR3 length: 15 residues. Deletions cut 3 bases from V and 4 bases from J, with 15 bases between. Germline V CDR1 and CDR2: SNHLY, FYNNEI. CDR3 DNA: TGTGCCAGCAGTGATTATCTGGGGGGAGGCACTGAAGCTTTCTTT. Translation: CASSDYLGGGTEAFF. The variable domain in full, with the rest retrieved from reference TRBV2 and TRBJ1-1, is EPEVTQTPSHQVTQMGQEVILRCVPISNHLYFYWYRQILGQKVEFLVSFYNNEISEKSEIFDDQFSVERPDGSNFTLKIRSTKLEDSAMYFCASSDYLGGGTEAFFGQGTRLTVV.

This clonotype was observed at least ten times. The rearrangement joins TRBV7-9 to TRBJ2-3; the match to TRBD2 covers 9 bases. CDR3 size: 16 residues. Germline assignment: CDR1 SEHNR and CDR2 FQNEAQ (reference sequence). V dropped 2 bases and J dropped 6; count of bases not matched to a gene: 9. CDR3 bases: TGTGCCAGCAGCTTAAGTGCGCGGGGGGGCCCGGATACGCAGTATTTT. Translation: CASSLSARGGPDTQYF.

This clonotype was observed many times. The chain has TRBV24-1 and TRBJ2-1; a possible D gene is TRBD1 (6 bases). Germline CDR1 reads KGHDR; CDR2 reads SFDVKD. Trimming stripped 5 bases from V and 10 bases from J, with 8 bases between. The CDR3 is 11 amino acids. CDR3: CATSADREQFF. DNA of the CDR3: TGTGCCACCAGTGCCGACAGGGAGCAGTTCTTC.

As concerns this clonotype: A clone one base away is much larger, so this may be a read error. The chain links TRBV12-5 to TRBJ1-1; D unresolved. This CDR3 spans 12 amino acids. In germline, CDR1 is LGHNT, CDR2 FRNRAP. V was cut by 3 bases and J by 5 bases, with 7 bases left in between. CDR3 bases: TGTGCTAGTGGTTTCGAGGGAACTGAAGCTTTCTTT. Its translation is CASGFEGTEAFF.

This clonotype occurred many times. The gene calls are TRBV6-1 and TRBJ2-7; the D is unclear. Per germline, CDR1 MNHNS and CDR2 SASEGT. Deletions cut 5 bases from V and 0 bases from J, with 14 bases between. CDR3 length: 15 amino acids. The CDR3 bases are TGTGCCAGCAGTATGTCTAATGTCCCCTCCTACGAGCAGTACTTC. This encodes CASSMSNVPSYEQYF.

This clonotype was detected only a few times. The V call is TRBV6-1, the J call TRBJ2-7; 10 bases fit TRBD1. The CDR3 length is 18 residues. Germline CDR1 and CDR2: MNHNS and SASEGT. The trim removed 0 bases at V and 1 base at J, leaving 9 bases unmatched. The CDR3 spells CASSEAGRQGAFSYEQYF. The CDR3 nucleotides are TGTGCCAGCAGTGAAGCGGGAAGACAGGGGGCTTTTTCCTACGAGCAGTACTTC.

The chain carries TRBV9 and TRBJ2-3, with TRBD2 matching over 11 bases. V dropped 4 bases and J dropped 4; count of bases not matched to a gene: 2. The CDR3 totals 14 residues. CDR1 and CDR2 (germline): SGDLS, YYNGEE. CDR3 region: CASSPTSGADTQYF. CDR3 bases: TGTGCCAGCAGCCCGACTAGCGGGGCAGATACGCAGTATTTT.

There are many counts of this clonotype. This chain uses TRBV11-2 with TRBJ2-1; 11 bases agree with TRBD1. Per the germline V gene, CDR1 is SGHAT and CDR2 is FQNNGV. V dropped 5 bases and J dropped 5; count of bases not matched to a gene: 5. The CDR3 is 15 amino acids. The DNA of the CDR3 is TGTGCCAGCAGCCGGGACAGGGGGTACCACAATGAGCAGTTCTTC. It yields the protein CASSRDRGYHNEQFF.

This clonotype was detected many times. The rearrangement joins TRBV7-9 to TRBJ1-1; D possibly corresponds to TRBD1 (6 bases). The CDR3 length is 14 residues. Germline V gives CDR1 SEHNR, CDR2 FQNEAQ (reference sequence). Trimming shortened V by 7 bases and J by 4 bases, and 16 bases separated the two germline ends. CDR3 DNA sequence: TGTGCCAGCACACAACAGGGCACGGGCACTGAAGCTTTCTTT. Translation gives CASTQQGTGTEAFF.

This clonotype was detected only a few times. V and J are TRBV7-9 and TRBJ2-3; D gene unclear. This CDR3 is 13 amino acids long. Trimming shortened V by 10 bases and J by 1 base, and 12 bases separated the two germline ends. In germline, CDR1 is SEHNR, CDR2 FQNEAQ (reference sequence). The DNA for the CDR3 is TGTGCCACAGGAGTTGGGGGCACAGATACGCAGTATTTT. Its translation: CATGVGGTDTQYF.

This clonotype showed up many times. The CDR3 sequence is CSARDRLAGPLVSQHF. CDR3 nucleotide sequence: TGCAGTGCTAGAGATCGGTTGGCAGGGCCCCTCGTATCCCAGCATTTT. This chain links TRBV20-1 with TRBJ1-5, with D perhaps matching TRBD1 (5 bases). In germline, CDR1 is DFQATT, CDR2 SNEGSKA (reference sequence). The V and J ends lost 0 bases and 11 bases respectively, with 23 bases between them. The CDR3 has 16 amino acids.

This clonotype occurred many times. The rearrangement links TRBV20-1 to TRBJ2-1, with D maybe TRBD1 (5 bases). Trimming took off 0 bases at V and 8 bases at J, with 11 bases between the two ends. The CDR3 loop spans 13 amino acids. Germline-derived CDR1 and CDR2 are DFQATT and SNEGSKA (reference sequence). CDR3 bases: TGCAGTGCTAGAGAATGGGGCCTGGATGAGCAGTTCTTC. It codes for CSAREWGLDEQFF.

A few counts support this clonotype. The CDR3 DNA is TGTGCCAGCAGCCGCCTACCCCGGTCCCAGGGGGGTAATTCACCCCTCCACTTT. It specifies CASSRLPRSQGGNSPLHF. The chain combines TRBV5-5 with TRBJ1-6; 7 nucleotides agree with TRBD1. The ends lost 4 bases at V and 6 bases at J; junction bases unmatched: 16. The CDR3 is 18 residues long. Germline CDR1 and CDR2: SGHKS and YYEKEE (reference sequence). Drawing the rest from reference TRBV5-5 and TRBJ1-6, the complete variable domain is DAGVTQSPTHLIKTRGQQVTLRCSPISGHKSVSWYQQVLGQGPQFIFQYYEKEERGRGNFPDRFSARQFPNYSSELNVNALLLGDSALYLCASSRLPRSQGGNSPLHFGNGTRLTVT.

The sample holds a few counts of this clonotype. The CDR3 sequence: CATSRDDYGYTF. The CDR3 DNA sequence: TGTGCCACCAGCAGAGATGACTATGGCTACACCTTC. The chain links TRBV15 to TRBJ1-2; no firm D call. This CDR3 contains 12 residues. Deletions cut 0 bases from V and 3 bases from J, with 2 bases between. Germline CDR1 is LNHNV and CDR2 is YYDKDF (reference sequence). Based on the CDR3 plus reference TRBV15 and TRBJ1-2, the full variable domain is DAMVIQNPRYQVTQFGKPVTLSCSQTLNHNVMYWYQQKSSQAPKLLFHYYDKDFNNEADTPDNFQSRRPNTSFCFLDIRSPGLGDTAMYLCATSRDDYGYTFGSGTRLTVV.

This clonotype was observed once. One end of the junction does not line up with germline, which may come from a read error. The chain joins TRBV18 to TRBJ1-1, with a possible D match to TRBD1 (6 bases). This CDR3 spans 16 amino acids. Germline lookup yields CDR1 KGHSH and CDR2 LQKENI. The DNA of the CDR3 is TGTGCCAGCTCACCAAGCCGGGGGGCGCGGGTCACTAAAGCTTTCTTT. This translates into CASSPSRGARVTKAFF.

This clonotype has ten or more counts. This chain joins TRBV20-1 and TRBJ2-5, with D possibly being TRBD1 (7 bases). CDR1 is DFQATT, CDR2 SNEGSKA, per germline (reference sequence). This CDR3 contains 15 residues. V was shortened by 8 bases and J by 1 base, with 20 bases between the two germline ends. This chain's CDR3 is CSSRRGGGVQETQYF. CDR3 nucleotides: TGCAGTTCCCGAAGAGGGGGCGGGGTCCAAGAGACCCAGTACTTC.

This clonotype was recorded at least ten times. The rearrangement links TRBV6-1 to TRBJ2-7; the D gene is possibly TRBD1 (6 bases). From germline, CDR1 is MNHNS and CDR2 SASEGT. The CDR3 extends over 15 amino acids. Trimming removed 4 bases from V and 0 bases from J, with 13 bases in between. The DNA of the CDR3 is TGTGCCAGCAGTGTCTACAGGGCGAGCTCCTACGAGCAGTACTTC. Translating it yields CASSVYRASSYEQYF.

This clonotype was seen at least ten times. J is TRBJ1-2 and V is TRBV3-1; D uncertain. The CDR3 totals 14 residues. Trimming shortened V by 0 bases and J by 6 bases, and 11 bases separated the two germline ends. CDR1 and CDR2 (germline): LGHDT, YNNKEL (reference sequence). CDR3 in amino acids: CASSQEGGFHGYTF. The CDR3 DNA follows: TGTGCCAGCAGCCAAGAAGGAGGGTTCCATGGCTACACCTTC.